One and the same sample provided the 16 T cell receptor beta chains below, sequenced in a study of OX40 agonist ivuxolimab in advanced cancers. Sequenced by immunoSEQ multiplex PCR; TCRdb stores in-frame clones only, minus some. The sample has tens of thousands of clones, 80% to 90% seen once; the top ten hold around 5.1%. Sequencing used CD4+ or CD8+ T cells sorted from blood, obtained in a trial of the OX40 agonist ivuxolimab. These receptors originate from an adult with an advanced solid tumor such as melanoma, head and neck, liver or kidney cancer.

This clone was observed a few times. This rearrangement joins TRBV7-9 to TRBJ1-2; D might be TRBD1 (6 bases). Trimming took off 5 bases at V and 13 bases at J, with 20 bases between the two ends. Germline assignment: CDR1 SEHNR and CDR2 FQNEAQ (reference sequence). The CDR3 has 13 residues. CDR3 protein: CASSPEGDTEGTF. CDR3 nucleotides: TGTGCCAGCAGCCCGGAAGGGGACACCGAGGGCACCTTC.

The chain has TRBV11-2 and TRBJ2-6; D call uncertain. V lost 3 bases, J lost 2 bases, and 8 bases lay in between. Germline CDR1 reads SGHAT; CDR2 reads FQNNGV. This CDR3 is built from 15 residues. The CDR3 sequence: CASSLEHTGANVLTF. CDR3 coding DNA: TGTGCCAGCAGCTTGGAACATACTGGGGCCAACGTCCTGACTTTC. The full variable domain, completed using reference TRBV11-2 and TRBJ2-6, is EAGVAQSPRYKIIEKRQSVAFWCNPISGHATLYWYQQILGQGPKLLIQFQNNGVVDDSQLPKDRFSAERLKGVDSTLKIQPAKLEDSAVYLCASSLEHTGANVLTFGAGSRLTVL.

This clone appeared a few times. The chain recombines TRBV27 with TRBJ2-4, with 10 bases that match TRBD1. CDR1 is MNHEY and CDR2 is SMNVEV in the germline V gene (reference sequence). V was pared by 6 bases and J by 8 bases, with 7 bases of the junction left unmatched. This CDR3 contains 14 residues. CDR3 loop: CASRPTGGRDIQYF. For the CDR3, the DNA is TGTGCCAGCAGGCCGACAGGGGGCCGGGACATTCAGTACTTC.

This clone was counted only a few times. This CDR3 reads CASSLGTVNTEAFF. The CDR3 DNA reads TGTGCCAGCAGCCTGGGGACGGTGAACACTGAAGCTTTCTTT. The chain uses TRBV7-2 and TRBJ1-1, with D possibly matching TRBD1 (5 bases). The CDR3 covers 14 residues. Germline V CDR1 and CDR2: SGHTA, FQGNSA. Deletions cut 5 bases from V and 0 bases from J, with 10 bases between.

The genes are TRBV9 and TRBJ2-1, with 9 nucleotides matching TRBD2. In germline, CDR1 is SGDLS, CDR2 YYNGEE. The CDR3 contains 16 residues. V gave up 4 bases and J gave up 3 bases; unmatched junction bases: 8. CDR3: CASSPRAGGFYNEQFF. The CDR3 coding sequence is TGTGCCAGCAGCCCACGAGCGGGGGGTTTCTACAATGAGCAGTTCTTC.

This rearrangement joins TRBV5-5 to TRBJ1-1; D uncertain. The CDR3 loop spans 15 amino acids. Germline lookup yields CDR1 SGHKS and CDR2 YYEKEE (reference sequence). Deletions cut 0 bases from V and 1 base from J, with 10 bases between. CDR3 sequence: CASSLERRQNTEAFF. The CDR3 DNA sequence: TGTGCCAGCAGCTTGGAGCGTCGGCAGAACACTGAAGCTTTCTTT.

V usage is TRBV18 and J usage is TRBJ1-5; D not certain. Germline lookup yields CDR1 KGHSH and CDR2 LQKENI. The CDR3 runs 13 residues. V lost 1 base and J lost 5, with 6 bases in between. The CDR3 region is CASSPRDDQPQHF. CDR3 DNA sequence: TGTGCCAGCTCACCACGGGATGATCAGCCCCAGCATTTT.

DNA of the CDR3: TGCAGCGTTCGGGGACAGGGATCAGATACGCAGTATTTT. Its translation is CSVRGQGSDTQYF. The V gene is TRBV29-1, the J gene TRBJ2-3; 9 nucleotides agree with TRBD1. The CDR3 extends over 13 amino acids. Germline V lookup: CDR1 SQVTM, CDR2 ANQGSEA. After removal of 5 bases from V and 4 bases from J, the junction contained 4 bases not matched to a gene.

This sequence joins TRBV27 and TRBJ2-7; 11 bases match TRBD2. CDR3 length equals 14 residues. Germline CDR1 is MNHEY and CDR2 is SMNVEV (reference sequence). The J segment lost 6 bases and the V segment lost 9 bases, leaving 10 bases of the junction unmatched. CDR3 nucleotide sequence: TGTGCCAGTTCCCTGGGACTAGCGGAGATCGAGCAGTACTTC. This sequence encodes CASSLGLAEIEQYF.

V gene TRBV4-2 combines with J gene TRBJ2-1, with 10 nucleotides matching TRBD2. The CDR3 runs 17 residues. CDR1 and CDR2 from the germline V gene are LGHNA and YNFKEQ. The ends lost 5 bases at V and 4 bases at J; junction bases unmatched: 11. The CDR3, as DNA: TGTGCCAGCAGCTCACCCCGGGGTAGCGGGGGGTACAATGAGCAGTTCTTC. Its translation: CASSSPRGSGGYNEQFF.

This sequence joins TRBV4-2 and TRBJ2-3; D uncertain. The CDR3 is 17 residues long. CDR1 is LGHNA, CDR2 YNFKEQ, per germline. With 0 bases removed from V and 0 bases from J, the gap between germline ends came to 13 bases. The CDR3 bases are TGTGCCAGCAGCCAAGAGGGTGGACGGTCTAGCACAGATACGCAGTATTTT. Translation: CASSQEGGRSSTDTQYF.

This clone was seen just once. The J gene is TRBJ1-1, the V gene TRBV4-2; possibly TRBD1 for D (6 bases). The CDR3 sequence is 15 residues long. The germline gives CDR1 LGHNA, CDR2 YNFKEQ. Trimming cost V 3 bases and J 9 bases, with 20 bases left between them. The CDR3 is CASSQEANRERKAFF. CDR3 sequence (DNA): TGTGCCAGCAGCCAGGAGGCGAACAGGGAGCGGAAAGCTTTCTTT.

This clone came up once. CDR3 in DNA: TGTGCCAGCAGCTCCCAGGGGGGTGGCTACACCTTC. Translating it yields CASSSQGGGYTF. J is TRBJ1-2 and V is TRBV5-8; TRBD1 matches 7 bases. Germline CDR1 is SGHTS and CDR2 is YDEGEE. The CDR3 extends over 12 amino acids. V dropped 3 bases and J dropped 7; count of bases not matched to a gene: 3.

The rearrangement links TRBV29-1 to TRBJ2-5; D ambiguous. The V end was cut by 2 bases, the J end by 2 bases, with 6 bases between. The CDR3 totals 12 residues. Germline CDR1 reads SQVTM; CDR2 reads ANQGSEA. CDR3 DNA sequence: TGCAGCGTTGAAAACAGACAAGAGACCCAGTACTTC. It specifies CSVENRQETQYF.

CDR3 protein: CASRGQSNTGELFF. DNA of the CDR3: TGTGCCAGCCGGGGACAGTCGAACACCGGGGAGCTGTTTTTT. This chain joins TRBV19 and TRBJ2-2; 7 bases fit TRBD1. CDR1 and CDR2 (germline): LNHDA, SQIVND (reference sequence). The CDR3 is made up of 14 amino acids. V dropped 9 bases and J dropped 0; count of bases not matched to a gene: 4.

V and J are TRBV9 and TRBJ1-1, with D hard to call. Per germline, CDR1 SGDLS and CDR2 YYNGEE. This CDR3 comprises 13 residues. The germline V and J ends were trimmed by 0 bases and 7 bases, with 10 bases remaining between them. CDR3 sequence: CASSVGLLIEAFF. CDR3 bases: TGTGCCAGCAGCGTAGGTCTTCTAATTGAAGCTTTCTTT.